This paragraph covers one TCR beta chain sequence. These data belong to a study of control samples from healthy donors and cancer patients. This CDR3 region has 16 residues. After removal of 4 bases from V and 1 base from J, the junction contained 8 bases not matched to a gene. CDR1 and CDR2 from the germline V gene are SGHRS and YFSETQ. The assay was immunoSEQ multiplex PCR, and TCRdb's table has in-frame clones only and misses some. This table has roughly 120,000 clones, over 75% appearing once. This receptor was taken from a woman aged 55-69 years with lung cancer. V and J are TRBV5-1 and TRBJ1-1, with 9 bases identical to TRBD1. The sample comprised PBMCs. The CDR3 spells CASSPSGQGPNTEAFF. In nucleotides, the CDR3 is TGCGCCAGCAGCCCCTCCGGACAGGGGCCGAACACTGAAGCTTTCTTT. Looking up the rest from reference TRBV5-1 and TRBJ1-1 gives the full variable domain: KAGVTQTPRYLIKTRGQQVTLSCSPISGHRSVSWYQQTPGQGLQFLFEYFSETQRNKGNFPGRFSGRQFSNSRSEMNVSTLELGDSALYLCASSPSGQGPNTEAFFGQGTRLTVV.